Listed below are T cell receptor beta chains from one sample, sequenced in a study of human T cells and chemical hapten exposure. TCRdb redid the calling of the RACE reads with MiXCR, one entry per CDR3 protein. The sample yields more than 65,000 distinct CDR3 sequences, around 30% seen once. Material: whole blood, obtained in connection with sensitization to the hapten diphenylcyclopropenone (DPC). The receptors originated from a man aged 35-49 years with alopecia areata. Some clones in this sample may be carry-over from other donors' samples. CDR3s include the opening cysteine and the closing phenylalanine or tryptophan. Fields, in order: V gene, J gene, D gene, CDR3 protein. D genes are given only for firm matches.

v_call: TRBV28
j_call: TRBJ2-1
d_call: TRBD2
cdr3_aa: CASRPGTSSYNEQFF

v_call: TRBV18
j_call: TRBJ1-5
d_call: NA
cdr3_aa: CASSAKAGDSNQPQHF

v_call: TRBV20-1
j_call: TRBJ2-3
d_call: NA
cdr3_aa: CSATDFRVGTDTQYF

v_call: TRBV29-1
j_call: TRBJ2-1
d_call: TRBD1
cdr3_aa: CSDRTGGGYNEQFF

v_call: TRBV20-1
j_call: TRBJ2-1
d_call: NA
cdr3_aa: CSAMARREQFEQFF

v_call: TRBV12-3/TRBV12-4
j_call: TRBJ2-1
d_call: TRBD2
cdr3_aa: CASSPSGSFTEQFF

v_call: TRBV11-2
j_call: TRBJ2-5
d_call: NA
cdr3_aa: CASHSEGKETQYF

v_call: TRBV18
j_call: TRBJ2-3
d_call: NA
cdr3_aa: CASSPSTDTQYF

v_call: TRBV7-9
j_call: TRBJ2-2
d_call: NA
cdr3_aa: CASSPSAGRYTGELFF

v_call: TRBV15
j_call: TRBJ2-3
d_call: NA
cdr3_aa: CATSRGTGTDTQYF

v_call: TRBV28
j_call: TRBJ1-1
d_call: NA
cdr3_aa: CASPTFEAFF

v_call: TRBV6-5
j_call: TRBJ2-3
d_call: TRBD2
cdr3_aa: CASSQGLAGGPQDTQYF

v_call: TRBV28
j_call: TRBJ1-3
d_call: NA
cdr3_aa: CASSYNQGRRRNTIYF

v_call: TRBV7-9
j_call: TRBJ2-1
d_call: TRBD1
cdr3_aa: CASTWGGSTGAMGRSYNEQFF

v_call: TRBV6-5
j_call: TRBJ2-1
d_call: TRBD2
cdr3_aa: CASSSPGTSIYNEQFF

v_call: TRBV3-1
j_call: TRBJ2-6
d_call: NA
cdr3_aa: CASSQTRSGANVLTF

v_call: TRBV19
j_call: TRBJ2-7
d_call: TRBD2
cdr3_aa: CASSIVPSGTGEQYF

v_call: TRBV6-6
j_call: TRBJ2-1
d_call: TRBD1
cdr3_aa: CASSLSGTGWGDEQFF

v_call: TRBV24-1
j_call: TRBJ2-3
d_call: NA
cdr3_aa: CATSDQGTAGTDTQYF

v_call: TRBV20-1
j_call: TRBJ2-5
d_call: NA
cdr3_aa: CSASFETQYF

v_call: TRBV20-1
j_call: TRBJ2-3
d_call: NA
cdr3_aa: CSARAPVLGSPLADTQYF

v_call: TRBV20-1
j_call: TRBJ1-1
d_call: NA
cdr3_aa: CSARDLGGFTEAFF

v_call: TRBV28
j_call: TRBJ2-3
d_call: TRBD2
cdr3_aa: CASSSPQTSATDTQYF

v_call: TRBV5-6
j_call: TRBJ1-5
d_call: TRBD1
cdr3_aa: CASSATGGQPQHF

v_call: TRBV5-4
j_call: TRBJ2-4
d_call: TRBD2
cdr3_aa: CASSLRTSGPLSKNIQYF

v_call: TRBV24-1
j_call: TRBJ1-1
d_call: TRBD1
cdr3_aa: CATSDLDRGLFDTEAFF

v_call: TRBV11-1
j_call: TRBJ2-1
d_call: TRBD2
cdr3_aa: CASSPSGRLGNEQFF

v_call: TRBV2
j_call: TRBJ1-5
d_call: NA
cdr3_aa: CASRGTGRQPQHF

v_call: TRBV11-2
j_call: TRBJ2-1
d_call: TRBD2
cdr3_aa: CASSQTRNLAGGGEQFF

v_call: TRBV20-1
j_call: TRBJ2-1
d_call: TRBD2
cdr3_aa: CSAHDRASGRGGYNEQFF